This T cell receptor (beta chain) stems from a study of monozygotic twins with inflammatory bowel disease. Regarding the study as a whole: IBD patients showed reduced TCRbeta diversity (inverse Simpson) versus healthy co-twins. Especially where disease activity was present, IBD patients had fewer clonotypes in common with others than healthy twins did.

On this clonotype: Its target is unknown.

Starting material for each TCR library was about 3,500 ng of total RNA. UMIs containing a 6-nucleotide sample barcode were added via template switching. TCRdb reprocessed the 5' RACE reads, keeping one entry per CDR3 protein, no DNA. The repertoire table contains 310,000 or so distinct CDR3 sequences. The CDR3 covers 14 residues. The germline CDR1 and CDR2 sequences are SGHNT and YYREEE (reference sequence). This TCR was recovered from a human donor with ulcerative colitis or Crohn's disease, or a healthy co-twin of an affected twin (not recorded which). V is TRBV5-4 and J is TRBJ2-1; TCRdb lists TRBD2, though no DNA is available to test this call. Sequenced sample: blood. The CDR3 sequence is CASSHNWDSDQQFF.